This is a list of T cell receptor beta chains from one sample in a study of OX40 agonist ivuxolimab in advanced cancers. The protocol was immunoSEQ multiplex PCR, while the TCRdb copy is restricted to in-frame clones and leaves out a portion. The top ten clones hold around 0.28% of a sample with some 98,000 clones, around nine tenths of them seen once. The input for sequencing was CD4+ or CD8+ T cells sorted from blood, taken in a trial of the OX40 agonist ivuxolimab. The source of these receptors is an adult with an advanced solid tumor such as melanoma, head and neck, liver or kidney cancer. Both conserved end residues are part of each CDR3. Fields, in order: CDR3 protein, CDR3 DNA, D gene, J gene, V gene, clone size. A D gene is named only where the DNA matches it firmly. Clone size is shown for a subset of rows, as once, few, many or a class of expanded clone.

CDR3 protein: CASSPGTGDYGYTF; CDR3 DNA: TGTGCCAGCAGCCCCGGGACAGGGGACTATGGCTACACCTTC; D gene: TRBD1; J gene: TRBJ1-2; V gene: TRBV6-6; clone size: -
CDR3 protein: CASSVSGRSTGNTIYF; CDR3 DNA: TGTGCCAGCAGCGTAAGTGGACGTTCGACTGGAAACACCATATATTTT; D gene: -; J gene: TRBJ1-3; V gene: TRBV9; clone size: -
CDR3 protein: CASSLGTGTLQETQYF; CDR3 DNA: TGCGCCAGCAGCTTGGGGACAGGGACCCTCCAAGAGACCCAGTACTTC; D gene: TRBD1; J gene: TRBJ2-5; V gene: TRBV5-1; clone size: -
CDR3 protein: CASSRAGTDNSPLHF; CDR3 DNA: TGTGCCAGCTCCCGAGCTGGGACAGATAATTCACCCCTCCACTTT; D gene: TRBD1; J gene: TRBJ1-6; V gene: TRBV18; clone size: few
CDR3 protein: CASSPTVTGNEKLFF; CDR3 DNA: TGTGCCAGCAGTCCAACAGTCACCGGGAATGAAAAACTGTTTTTT; D gene: -; J gene: TRBJ1-4; V gene: TRBV7-9; clone size: -
CDR3 protein: CASSLRPSTGELFF; CDR3 DNA: TGTGCCAGCAGCTTACGACCGAGCACCGGGGAGCTGTTTTTT; D gene: -; J gene: TRBJ2-2; V gene: TRBV7-2; clone size: once
CDR3 protein: CASSAVGTDTQYF; CDR3 DNA: TGTGCCAGTAGTGCCGTGGGGACAGATACGCAGTATTTT; D gene: -; J gene: TRBJ2-3; V gene: TRBV19; clone size: -
CDR3 protein: CASRPRTGLEQFF; CDR3 DNA: TGTGCCAGCAGACCACGGACAGGGTTGGAGCAGTTCTTC; D gene: TRBD1; J gene: TRBJ2-1; V gene: TRBV6-5; clone size: -
CDR3 protein: CASSSPRTVYEQYF; CDR3 DNA: TGTGCCAGCAGCTCTCCGCGGACGGTCTACGAGCAGTACTTC; D gene: -; J gene: TRBJ2-7; V gene: TRBV5-8; clone size: -
CDR3 protein: CASSLGTLNTEAFF; CDR3 DNA: TGTGCCAGCAGCTTAGGGACCCTGAACACTGAAGCTTTCTTT; D gene: -; J gene: TRBJ1-1; V gene: TRBV11-2; clone size: -
CDR3 protein: CASSGPRSGNTIYF; CDR3 DNA: TGTGCCAGCAGCGGGCCCCGCTCTGGAAACACCATATATTTT; D gene: -; J gene: TRBJ1-3; V gene: TRBV14; clone size: -
CDR3 protein: CASSPRQGAGNEQFF; CDR3 DNA: TGTGCCAGCTCACCACGACAGGGGGCTGGCAATGAGCAGTTCTTC; D gene: TRBD1; J gene: TRBJ2-1; V gene: TRBV18; clone size: -
CDR3 protein: CASSVAGSGANVLTF; CDR3 DNA: TGTGCCAGCAGCGTAGCGGGGTCTGGGGCCAACGTCCTGACTTTC; D gene: -; J gene: TRBJ2-6; V gene: TRBV9; clone size: -
CDR3 protein: CASSPKAAFGSGNTIYF; CDR3 DNA: TGTGCCAGCTCACCAAAGGCTGCTTTCGGGTCTGGAAACACCATATATTTT; D gene: -; J gene: TRBJ1-3; V gene: TRBV18; clone size: -
CDR3 protein: CASSTGSGNQPQHF; CDR3 DNA: TGCGCCAGCAGCACGGGTTCGGGCAATCAGCCCCAGCATTTT; D gene: -; J gene: TRBJ1-5; V gene: TRBV5-1; clone size: -
CDR3 protein: CASSLAWDEQYF; CDR3 DNA: TGTGCCAGCAGCTTAGCCTGGGATGAGCAGTACTTC; D gene: -; J gene: TRBJ2-7; V gene: TRBV7-2; clone size: -
CDR3 protein: CASSGSPYNEQFF; CDR3 DNA: TGTGCCAGCAGCGGTTCCCCCTACAATGAGCAGTTCTTC; D gene: -; J gene: TRBJ2-1; V gene: TRBV7-9; clone size: -